This TCR beta chain came from a study of cytomegalovirus exposure and HLA in healthy donors. The primer mix had 60 Vbeta and 13 Jbeta primers. Data came from immunoSEQ multiplex PCR; TCRdb stores just in-frame clones and leaves some out. In all, the sample yields under 200,000 clones. Trimming took 0 bases from V and 6 from J, leaving 11 bases between them. From germline, CDR1 is LGHNA and CDR2 YSLEER. The CDR3 loop spans 14 amino acids. V is TRBV4-3 and J is TRBJ1-2, with a weak D call TRBD1 (5 bases). Sequences were obtained from PBMCs. The source of this sequence is a man aged 30-40 years in good health and CMV-seronegative. CDR3 amino acids: CASSQDQGGNGYTF. Written as DNA, the CDR3 is TGCGCCAGCAGCCAAGATCAGGGAGGTAATGGCTACACCTTC.